The clone carrying this T cell receptor (beta chain) occurred once. This CDR3 region has 14 residues. V lost 4 bases, J lost 4 bases, and 11 bases lay in between. Germline CDR1 and CDR2: LNHDA and SQIVND (reference sequence). As processed by the authors: The authors estimated nucleated cell counts from reference gene primer amplification. The protocol was immunoSEQ multiplex PCR, while the TCRdb copy is restricted to in-frame clones and leaves out a portion. V, J and clone size are those of that table, while D and trimming were read from the DNA. The sample lists hundreds of thousands of clones; 88% were seen once. The sample comes from a study of blood T cell repertoires in COVID-19. On the study more broadly: The United States, Italy and Spain provided the acute and convalescent COVID-19 samples. Nucleic acid was either cDNA or gDNA, and it came from T cells, B-cell-depleted T cells, or PBMCs.

V and J are TRBV19 and TRBJ2-1, with D maybe TRBD1 (5 bases). Source material: peripheral blood. The source is a man aged 80 or over with acute or convalescent COVID-19. The CDR3 bases are TGTGCCAGTAGTACCGACAGTACATACAATGAGCAGTTCTTC. Translated, it gives CASSTDSTYNEQFF.